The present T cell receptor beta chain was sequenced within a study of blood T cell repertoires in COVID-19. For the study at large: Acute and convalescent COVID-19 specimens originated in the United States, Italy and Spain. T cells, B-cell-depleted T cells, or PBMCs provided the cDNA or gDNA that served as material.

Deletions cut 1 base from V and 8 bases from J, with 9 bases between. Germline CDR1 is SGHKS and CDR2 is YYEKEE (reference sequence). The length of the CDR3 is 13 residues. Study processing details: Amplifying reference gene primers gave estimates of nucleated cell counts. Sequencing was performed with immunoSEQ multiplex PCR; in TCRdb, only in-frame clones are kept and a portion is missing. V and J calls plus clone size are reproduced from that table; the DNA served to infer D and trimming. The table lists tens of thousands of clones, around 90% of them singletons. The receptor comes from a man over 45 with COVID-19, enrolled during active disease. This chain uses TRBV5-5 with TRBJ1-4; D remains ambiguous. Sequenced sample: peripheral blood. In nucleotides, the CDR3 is TGTGCCAGCAGCTTGACCGGTGAGGAAAAACTGTTTTTT. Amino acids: CASSLTGEEKLFF.